What follows is one T cell receptor (beta chain) and its context. With a J-beta primer mix and a sample-barcoded 5' primer, a second PCR ran about 7 to 12 cycles. The template-switch adaptor was a 5' adaptor with 12 random nucleotides. It tagged each cDNA molecule. TCRdb reprocessed the 5' RACE reads via MiXCR and lists one record per CDR3 protein. This sample has 780,000 or so distinct CDR3 sequences, with roughly three fifths found just once. This sample was taken from a study of blood T cells in healthy people across ages. Germline assignment: CDR1 SGHDT and CDR2 YYEEEE. V gave up 0 bases and J gave up 7 bases, with 23 bases separating them. This CDR3 has 17 amino acids. Each sample used at least 6 million PBMCs.

This sequence was found in a man aged 35-49 years in good health. Sequencing was performed on blood. This chain connects TRBV5-6 to TRBJ2-7; either TRBD1 or TRBD2 may fit D (5 bases each). The CDR3 is CASSLEGDRRLLEEQYF. As DNA, the CDR3 is TGTGCCAGCAGCTTGGAAGGGGACCGCCGGCTCCTGGAGGAGCAGTACTTC.